A single sample gave rise to the 16 T cell receptor beta chains below, sequenced in a study of human T cells and chemical hapten exposure. MiXCR was run by TCRdb on the RACE reads, yielding one entry per CDR3 protein. The table shows over 300,000 distinct CDR3 sequences, with roughly 5.3% occurring only once. As for time point: pre-sensitization, week 0. Regarding treatment: therapeutic diphenylcyclopropenone sensitization with weekly scalp DPC. Sequencing used whole blood, obtained in connection with sensitization to the hapten diphenylcyclopropenone (DPC). The receptors derive from a woman aged 45 to 65 with alopecia areata. Some clones in this sample may be carry-over from other donors' samples.

This clonotype was seen many times. This chain uses TRBV18 with TRBJ1-5; D remains unclear. V shed 0 bases and J shed 0 bases, with 3 bases lying between them. Germline assignment: CDR1 KGHSH and CDR2 LQKENI. This CDR3 region has 14 residues. CDR3 DNA sequence: TGTGCCAGCTCACCACCAGATAGCAATCAGCCCCAGCATTTT. Its translation is CASSPPDSNQPQHF.

On this clonotype: At one boundary the junction diverges from the germline segment, which might be a read error. The chain employs TRBV29-1 and TRBJ2-2; D might be TRBD2 (5 bases). This CDR3 comprises 13 residues. CDR1 is SQVTM and CDR2 is ANQGSEA in the germline V gene. CDR3 DNA: TGCAGCGTCGGCGACCAGAACACCGGGGAGCCGTTTTTT. It translates to CSVGDQNTGEPFF.

The gene calls are TRBV10-3 and TRBJ2-5; D gene ambiguous. Between the trimmed V and J ends, which lost 7 bases and 2 bases, there was a span of 20 bases. Per the germline V gene, CDR1 is ENHRY and CDR2 is SYGVKD. The CDR3 runs to 16 residues. CDR3 nucleotide sequence: TGTGCCATCACAGAACGGCTGGATAAAGAACAAGAGACCCAGTACTTC. It yields the protein CAITERLDKEQETQYF.

The table lists this clonotype with many counts. The chain uses TRBV29-1 and TRBJ2-3; possibly TRBD1 or TRBD2 for D (5 bases each). The CDR3 runs 12 residues. Trimming shortened V by 7 bases and J by 0 bases, and 8 bases separated the two germline ends. CDR1 is SQVTM and CDR2 is ANQGSEA in the germline V gene. The CDR3 here is CSARDSTDTQYF. CDR3 sequence (DNA): TGCAGCGCCCGGGACAGCACAGATACGCAGTATTTT.

This clonotype was detected many times. The V and J genes are TRBV11-2 and TRBJ2-7, with TRBD1 matching over 8 bases. The CDR3 totals 14 residues. Trimming cost V 3 bases and J 2 bases; bases outside gene matches: 3. Germline values: CDR1 SGHAT, CDR2 FQNNGV. CDR3 sequence: CASSLTGAAYEQYF. The CDR3 DNA reads as TGTGCCAGCAGCTTGACAGGGGCAGCCTACGAGCAGTACTTC.

The J gene is TRBJ1-4, the V gene TRBV4-2, with D possibly matching TRBD1 (6 bases). The length of the CDR3 is 17 residues. V dropped 3 bases and J dropped 4 bases, with 18 bases sitting between them. Germline V gene data show CDR1 as LGHNA and CDR2 as YNFKEQ. The CDR3 protein is CASSHPSGGLGNEKLFF. The CDR3 DNA is TGTGCCAGCAGCCACCCTTCGGGGGGGCTAGGTAATGAAAAACTGTTTTTT.

This clonotype was seen a handful of times. The chain combines TRBV15 with TRBJ1-5; 7 nucleotides line up with TRBD1. Trimming took 0 bases from V and 4 from J; bases not matched to a gene: 3. The CDR3 is made up of 15 amino acids. Germline V gene data show CDR1 as LNHNV and CDR2 as YYDKDF (reference sequence). The CDR3, as DNA: TGTGCCACCAGCAGAGAGGGGACAGTAAATCAGCCCCAGCATTTT. This translates into CATSREGTVNQPQHF.

The sample holds a few counts of this clonotype. The chain joins TRBV5-1 to TRBJ1-6; 12 nucleotides align to TRBD1. Germline V CDR1 and CDR2: SGHRS, YFSETQ. The V and J ends lost 2 bases and 11 bases, in that order; junction bases with no gene match: 14. CDR3 length equals 18 residues. The CDR3 sequence: CASSFLTFPGTGGTPLHF. CDR3 sequence (DNA): TGCGCCAGCAGCTTCCTCACGTTTCCCGGGACAGGGGGCACACCCCTCCACTTT.

This clonotype has only a few counts. The chain combines TRBV3-1 with TRBJ1-6, with D unresolved. The V and J ends lost 4 bases and 3 bases respectively, with 7 bases between them. CDR3 length: 14 amino acids. The germline V gene encodes CDR1 LGHDT and CDR2 YNNKEL (reference sequence). The CDR3 loop is CASSRGIYNSPLHF. CDR3 nucleotide sequence: TGTGCCAGCAGCCGGGGAATCTATAATTCACCCCTCCACTTT.

This CDR3 is CASSVRASAYEQYF. CDR3 nucleotides: TGCGCCAGCAGCGTCCGGGCCTCTGCCTACGAGCAGTACTTC. The chain recombines TRBV10-1 with TRBJ2-7; D is unclear. CDR3 length: 14 residues. With 6 bases removed from V and 2 bases from J, the gap between germline ends came to 14 bases. The germline V gene encodes CDR1 WNHNN and CDR2 SYGVQD (reference sequence).

This clonotype was observed many times. The chain joins TRBV3-1 to TRBJ1-1; possibly TRBD1 for D (6 bases). The germline V gene encodes CDR1 LGHDT and CDR2 YNNKEL (reference sequence). This CDR3 is 12 amino acids long. V shed 4 bases and J shed 8 bases, with 11 bases lying between them. Written as DNA, the CDR3 is TGTGCCAGCAGCCGCTCGGGGGGCGAAGCTTTCTTT. This gives the protein CASSRSGGEAFF. Filled out from reference TRBV3-1 and TRBJ1-1, the complete variable domain reads DTAVSQTPKYLVTQMGNDKSIKCEQNLGHDTMYWYKQDSKKFLKIMFSYNNKELIINETVPNRFSPKSPDKAHLNLHINSLELGDSAVYFCASSRSGGEAFFGQGTRLTVV.

This sequence joins TRBV28 and TRBJ2-1; TRBD2 aligns across 9 bases. This CDR3 is 15 amino acids long. CDR1 and CDR2 (germline): MDHEN, SYDVKM. V trimming: 6 bases; J trimming: 3 bases; junction bases outside the gene matches: 6. The CDR3 nucleotides are TGTGCCAGCAGCCCAGCGGGAGGATTCTACAATGAGCAGTTCTTC. Translated: CASSPAGGFYNEQFF.

This clonotype was recorded at least ten times. J is TRBJ2-7 and V is TRBV29-1; TRBD1 matches 7 bases. The germline V gene encodes CDR1 SQVTM and CDR2 ANQGSEA. The CDR3 totals 13 residues. V dropped 5 bases and J dropped 6; count of bases not matched to a gene: 10. Written as DNA, the CDR3 is TGCAGCGTTTCGACAGGGAGTCGGGGCGAGCAGTACTTC. This translates into CSVSTGSRGEQYF.

This clonotype was seen repeatedly, ten times or more. This CDR3 is CASINRDSSSGANVLTF. Written as DNA, the CDR3 is TGTGCCAGCATCAACAGGGATTCGAGCTCTGGGGCCAACGTCCTGACTTTC. This chain joins TRBV2 and TRBJ2-6, with D maybe TRBD1 (6 bases). From germline, CDR1 is SNHLY and CDR2 FYNNEI. The CDR3 totals 17 residues. V shed 7 bases and J shed 0 bases, with 16 bases lying between them.

This CDR3 reads CSARALQLASGSEQYF. The CDR3 DNA reads as TGCAGTGCTAGGGCTTTACAACTAGCGTCGGGTAGCGAGCAGTACTTC. The rearrangement links TRBV20-1 to TRBJ2-7, with TRBD2 matching over 7 bases. The germline CDR1 and CDR2 sequences are DFQATT and SNEGSKA (reference sequence). This CDR3 contains 16 residues. V lost 3 bases to trimming and J lost 6 bases; unmatched junction nucleotides: 17.

This clonotype was detected ten times or more. This sequence joins TRBV29-1 and TRBJ2-5; 11 nucleotides agree with TRBD2. This CDR3 region has 15 residues. J gave up 2 bases and V 4 bases, and 6 bases lay outside the gene matches. Germline V gives CDR1 SQVTM, CDR2 ANQGSEA. CDR3 DNA sequence: TGCAGCGTTGGCAGTAGCGGGAGGGATCAAGAGACCCAGTACTTC. It is translated as CSVGSSGRDQETQYF.